This T cell receptor (beta chain) was sequenced during a study of T cell responses to AZD1222 COVID-19 vaccine. Whole-study findings and limits: Just a handful of AZD1222 recipients tested seropositive at baseline. Spike was spanned by vaccine-associated CD4 TCRs, with dominance at 160-218 and 743-854. Reportedly, close to half of spike-specific TCRs are directed against unmutated variant regions.

With regard to this clone: Antigen unknown.

TCRdb keeps only in-frame clones here, not all; method: immunoSEQ multiplex PCR. The sample carries some 160,000 clones, around 93% recorded once. This TCR was sampled from an adult in good health. Specimen: peripheral blood, collected on day 0 of AZD1222 vaccination.

The CDR3 nucleotides are TGCGCCAGCAGCTTGGAAGGTCAGGGGGCGAAGGACAATTCACCCCTCCACTTT. This codes for CASSLEGQGAKDNSPLHF. The chain is built from TRBV5-1 and TRBJ1-6; 8 bases are a match to TRBD1. This CDR3 has 18 amino acids. Germline V gives CDR1 SGHRS, CDR2 YFSETQ. Losses at the gene ends were 0 bases for V and 7 bases for J; bases not matched to a gene: 12.